The 9 T cell receptor beta chains presented below share a single source sample, sequenced in a study of regulatory T cells in long-lasting Graves disease. Time point: newly diagnosed GD, antithyroid drugs for less than 3 months. Preparation of the TCR library used RNA extracted from PBMCs. CDR3-region Arm-PCR and iRepertoire HTBI primers produced the TCR beta libraries. TCRdb redid the calling of the multiplex PCR reads with MiXCR, one entry per CDR3 protein. The profile covers about 200,000 distinct CDR3 sequences, with approximately 16% appearing a single time and about 20% taken by the ten largest. The sequences come from peripheral blood mononuclear cells (PBMCs), collected at new diagnosis, from a patient treated with antithyroid drugs. The receptors come from a female donor with Graves disease.

This clonotype appeared many times. As DNA, the CDR3 is TGTGCCTGTCCCCCCTACGACGGAGGAAACACCATATATTTT. Translated: CACPPYDGGNTIYF. V is TRBV30 and J is TRBJ1-3; D is undetermined. The CDR3 contains 14 residues. V was shortened by 6 bases and J by 4 bases, with 16 bases between the two germline ends. CDR1 and CDR2 from the germline V gene are GTSNPN and SVGIG (reference sequence). The full variable domain, rest sourced from reference TRBV30 and TRBJ1-3, is SQTIHQWPATLVQPVGSPLSLECTVEGTSNPNLYWYRQAAGRGLQLLFYSVGIGQISSEVPQNLSASRPQDRQFILSSKKLLLSDSGFYLCACPPYDGGNTIYFGEGSWLTVV.

In this sample, this clonotype turned up many times. The V call is TRBV4-1, the J call TRBJ1-2; D is ambiguous. V was cut by 0 bases and J by 6 bases, with 8 bases left in between. This CDR3 has 13 amino acids. CDR1 MGHRA and CDR2 YSYEKL come from the germline V gene. CDR3 residues: CASSQDAGNGYTF. CDR3 coding DNA: TGCGCCAGCAGCCAAGATGCGGGGAATGGCTACACCTTC.

There are many counts of this clonotype. The chain is built from TRBV5-5 and TRBJ2-7; 11 bases map to TRBD2. Germline trimming cut 3 bases from V and 4 bases from J; bases unmatched to any gene: 6. There are 15 residues in the CDR3. CDR1 SGHKS and CDR2 YYEKEE come from the germline V gene (reference sequence). This chain's CDR3 is CASSSSLAGVYEQYF. The CDR3 nucleotides are TGTGCCAGCAGCTCTTCACTAGCGGGAGTTTACGAGCAGTACTTC.

The table lists this clonotype with a few counts. The CDR3 loop reads CASSSMDGFEKLFF. CDR3 coding DNA: TGTGCCAGCAGCTCGATGGATGGGTTCGAAAAACTGTTTTTT. This chain links TRBV5-6 with TRBJ1-4; no clear D. Germline V gene data show CDR1 as SGHDT and CDR2 as YYEEEE. Deletions cut 3 bases from V and 8 bases from J, with 14 bases between. The CDR3 runs 14 residues.

This clonotype was detected many times. The J gene is TRBJ2-3, the V gene TRBV6-5; TRBD2 matches at 8 bases. V lost 0 bases to trimming and J lost 5 bases; unmatched junction nucleotides: 7. This CDR3 region has 16 residues. The germline CDR1 and CDR2 sequences are MNHEY and SVGAGI. CDR3 protein: CASSYSLAGLGDTQYF. The CDR3 DNA is TGTGCCAGCAGTTACTCTTTAGCGGGATTGGGAGATACGCAGTATTTT.

This chain links TRBV19 with TRBJ2-5, with 12 bases aligning to TRBD1. CDR3 length equals 15 residues. The germline gives CDR1 LNHDA, CDR2 SQIVND (reference sequence). Trimming took 4 bases from V and 4 from J; bases not matched to a gene: 4. Here the CDR3 DNA reads TGTGCCAGTAGTACACCGGGACAGGGGGCAGAGACCCAGTACTTC. Translation: CASSTPGQGAETQYF.

This clonotype was recorded at least ten times. The V call is TRBV28, the J call TRBJ2-7, with D perhaps being TRBD1 or TRBD2 (5 bases each). Germline lookup yields CDR1 MDHEN and CDR2 SYDVKM. V lost 8 bases to trimming and J lost 5 bases, with 13 bases between them. The CDR3 extends over 12 amino acids. CDR3 loop: CASGGVHHEQYF. The CDR3 nucleotides read TGTGCCAGCGGGGGAGTTCACCACGAGCAGTACTTC.

The chain is built from TRBV9 and TRBJ1-2, with 9 positions matching TRBD1. Losses at the gene ends were 4 bases for V and 8 bases for J; bases not matched to a gene: 12. Per the germline V gene, CDR1 is SGDLS and CDR2 is YYNGEE. The CDR3 length is 15 residues. CDR3 in amino acids: CASSIRDREDGGYTF. The CDR3 DNA reads as TGTGCCAGCAGCATCAGGGACAGGGAGGACGGGGGCTACACCTTC.

The table lists this clonotype with many counts. The V call is TRBV7-8, the J call TRBJ1-5; D gene unclear. This CDR3 is 14 amino acids long. V was cut by 3 bases and J by 6 bases, with 12 bases left in between. Per germline, CDR1 SGHVS and CDR2 FQNEAQ. In DNA, the CDR3 is TGTGCCAGCAGCTTTTCGGGGTTTTCTCAGCCCCAGCATTTT. It translates to CASSFSGFSQPQHF.